Below, 10 T cell receptor beta chains from the same sample are listed, as sequenced in a study of blood T cells in healthy people across ages. A second PCR, run for about 7 to 11 cycles, used a sample-barcoded 5' primer plus a J-beta primer mix. One entry per CDR3 protein, called by TCRdb with MiXCR from the 5' RACE reads. This sample carries about 970,000 distinct CDR3 sequences, just over 50% of them seen once, and the ten largest clones take 20% to 25%. The sequencing input was blood. These receptors all come from a woman aged 55-69 years in good health.

The chain couples TRBV5-6 to TRBJ2-3; 13 bases match TRBD2. J lost 4 bases, V lost 2 bases, and 16 bases had no gene match. The CDR3 is 20 amino acids. Germline V gives CDR1 SGHDT, CDR2 YYEEEE. The CDR3 region has the DNA TGTGCCAGCAGCTTCCTGACTAGCGGGAGGTTCCGAAGTCCCGCAGATACGCAGTATTTT. Protein sequence: CASSFLTSGRFRSPADTQYF.

This rearrangement joins TRBV7-2 to TRBJ1-4; D is uncertain. Trimming pared 6 bases from V and 13 bases from J, leaving 6 bases between. Germline CDR1 is SGHTA and CDR2 is FQGNSA. The CDR3 runs 9 residues. This CDR3 reads CASSTRLFF. CDR3 in DNA: TGTGCCAGCAGTACGAGACTGTTTTTT.

In this sample, this clonotype turned up a few times. One end of the junction is discordant with germline, which a read error may explain. This chain uses TRBV6-2 or TRBV6-3 with TRBJ1-5, with TRBD1 matching over 8 bases. CDR1 and CDR2 (germline): MNHEY, SVGEGT. The CDR3 extends over 16 amino acids. In nucleotides, the CDR3 is TGTGCCAGCAACATCGGACAGGGCGTTTTGGTTCAGCCTCAGCATTTT. It specifies CASNIGQGVLVQPQHF.

Only a few counts were recorded for this clonotype. The J gene is TRBJ2-7, the V gene TRBV7-2; possible D gene TRBD1, 5 bases. Germline CDR1 reads SGHTA; CDR2 reads FQGNSA. Trimming pared 2 bases from V and 3 bases from J, leaving 11 bases between. The CDR3 is made up of 14 amino acids. CDR3 amino acids: CASSLTQGGYEQYF. Here the CDR3 DNA reads TGTGCCAGCAGCTTAACCCAGGGTGGCTACGAGCAGTACTTC.

This clonotype was picked up a small number of times. This chain connects TRBV29-1 to TRBJ2-5; tentative D call: TRBD1 (5 bases). V was pared by 2 bases and J by 3 bases, with 7 bases between. CDR3 length: 12 amino acids. CDR1 and CDR2 (germline): SQVTM, ANQGSEA. The CDR3 is CSVEKGEETQYF. The CDR3 DNA sequence: TGCAGCGTTGAAAAAGGGGAAGAGACCCAGTACTTC.

Only a few counts were recorded for this clonotype. V usage is TRBV15 and J usage is TRBJ1-2; D gene ambiguous. Germline values: CDR1 LNHNV, CDR2 YYDKDF (reference sequence). The V and J ends lost 2 bases and 7 bases respectively, with 14 bases between them. The CDR3 runs 14 residues. CDR3 DNA: TGTGCCACCAGCAGACCGAGAGGTGTTCCTGGCTACACCTTC. It encodes CATSRPRGVPGYTF.

The V gene is TRBV25-1, the J gene TRBJ2-3, with no clear D. CDR1 MGHDK and CDR2 SYGVNS come from the germline V gene. V was cut by 3 bases and J by 1 base, with 11 bases left in between. The CDR3 extends over 15 amino acids. The CDR3 loop is CASSDTPAGTDTQYF. CDR3 DNA: TGTGCCAGCAGTGACACGCCGGCGGGCACAGATACGCAGTATTTT. Based on the CDR3 plus reference TRBV25-1 and TRBJ2-3, the full variable domain is EADIYQTPRYLVIGTGKKITLECSQTMGHDKMYWYQQDPGMELHLIHYSYGVNSTEKGDLSSESTVSRIRTEHFPLTLESARPSHTSQYLCASSDTPAGTDTQYFGPGTRLTVL.

The genes are TRBV7-3 and TRBJ1-1; TRBD1 might be the D (6 bases). The V end was cut by 5 bases, the J end by 1 base, with 14 bases between. CDR1 and CDR2 (germline): SGHTA, FQGTGA. CDR3 length: 15 residues. CDR3 coding DNA: TGTGCCAGCAGCGCTTCCGGGACACAGAACACTGAAGCTTTCTTT. Encoded protein: CASSASGTQNTEAFF.

The genes are TRBV12-3 or TRBV12-4 and TRBJ2-1, with a weak D call TRBD1 (5 bases). The CDR3 covers 14 residues. The V and J ends lost 5 bases and 2 bases respectively, with 10 bases between them. The CDR3 sequence: CASSPGNPYNEQFF. In DNA form, the CDR3 reads TGTGCCAGCAGTCCAGGGAACCCCTACAATGAGCAGTTCTTC.

This clonotype turned up a few times. This chain connects TRBV11-2 to TRBJ2-5; 11 positions match TRBD1. CDR1 is SGHAT and CDR2 is FQNNGV in the germline V gene. V lost 5 bases and J lost 5; bases outside the gene matches: 10. The CDR3 extends over 16 amino acids. The CDR3 protein is CASSLQRTGGIETQYF. The CDR3 DNA reads as TGTGCCAGCAGCCTCCAGCGGACAGGGGGCATTGAGACCCAGTACTTC.